This T cell receptor (beta chain) is drawn from a study of T cells in Graves' hyperthyroidism and ophthalmopathy. This clonotype occurred many times. Its specificity is not known. RNA transcripts served as the template for amplifying TCR beta CDR3 regions. With the HTBI primer set, the TCR CDR3 went through a first round of RT-PCR. In TCRdb, the multiplex PCR reads were re-called with MiXCR into one record per CDR3 protein. Of hundreds of thousands of distinct CDR3 sequences in the sample, under 15% were seen once. Ophthalmopathy patients all had a Clinical Activity Score of at least 3, a NOSPECS grade of at least 4 and disease under 3 months old. Exclusion of a patient resulted from uncontrolled infection, other autoimmune disease, pregnancy or lactation. Findings of the study overall: Blood also carried most thyroid clonotypes expanded above 0.001.

CDR1 is MNHEY, CDR2 SVGEGT, per germline. This CDR3 is 14 amino acids long. V was shortened by 8 bases and J by 6 bases, with 16 bases between the two germline ends. The sample comprised blood. The sequence was obtained from a woman aged 40 to 55 with Graves' ophthalmopathy. The gene calls are TRBV6-2 or TRBV6-3 and TRBJ2-2; a possible D gene is TRBD2 (6 bases). CDR3 nucleotides: TGTGCCAGCCGGGACTTCAACTGGGCCGGGGAGCTGTTTTTT. Protein sequence: CASRDFNWAGELFF.